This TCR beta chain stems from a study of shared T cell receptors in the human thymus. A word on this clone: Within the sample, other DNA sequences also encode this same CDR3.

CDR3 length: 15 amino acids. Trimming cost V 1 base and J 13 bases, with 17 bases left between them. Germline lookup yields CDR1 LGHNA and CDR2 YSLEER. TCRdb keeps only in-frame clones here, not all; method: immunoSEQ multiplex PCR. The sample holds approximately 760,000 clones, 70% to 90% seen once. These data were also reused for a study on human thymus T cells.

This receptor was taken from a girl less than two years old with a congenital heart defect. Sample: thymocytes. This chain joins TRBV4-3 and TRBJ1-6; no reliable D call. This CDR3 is CASSQAREGNSPLHF. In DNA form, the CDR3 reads TGCGCCAGCAGCCAAGCCCGTGAGGGAAACTCCCCCCTCCACTTT.